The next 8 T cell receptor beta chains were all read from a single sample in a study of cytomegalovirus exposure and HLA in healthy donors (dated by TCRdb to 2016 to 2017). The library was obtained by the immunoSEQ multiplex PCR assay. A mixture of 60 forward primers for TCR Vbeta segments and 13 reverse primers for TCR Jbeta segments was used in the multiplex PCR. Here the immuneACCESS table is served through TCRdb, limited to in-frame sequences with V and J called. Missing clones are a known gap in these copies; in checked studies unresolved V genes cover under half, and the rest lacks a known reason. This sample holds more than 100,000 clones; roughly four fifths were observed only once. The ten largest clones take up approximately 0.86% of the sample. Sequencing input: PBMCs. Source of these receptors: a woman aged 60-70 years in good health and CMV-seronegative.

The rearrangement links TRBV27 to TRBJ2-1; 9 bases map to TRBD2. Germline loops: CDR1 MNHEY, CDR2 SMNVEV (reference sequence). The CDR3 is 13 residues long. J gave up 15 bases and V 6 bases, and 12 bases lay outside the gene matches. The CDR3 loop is CASRRTPRTSAFF. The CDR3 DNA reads TGTGCCAGCAGACGAACCCCCCGGACTAGCGCGTTCTTC.

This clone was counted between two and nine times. The CDR3 sequence is CATAGGGSLYGYTF. The CDR3 DNA follows: TGTGCCACCGCCGGGGGAGGGAGCCTCTATGGCTACACCTTC. The chain couples TRBV10-3 to TRBJ1-2, with TRBD1 as a possible D gene (5 bases). Germline-derived CDR1 and CDR2 are ENHRY and SYGVKD. Trimming removed 10 bases at V and 4 bases at J, with 19 bases between. This CDR3 is built from 14 residues.

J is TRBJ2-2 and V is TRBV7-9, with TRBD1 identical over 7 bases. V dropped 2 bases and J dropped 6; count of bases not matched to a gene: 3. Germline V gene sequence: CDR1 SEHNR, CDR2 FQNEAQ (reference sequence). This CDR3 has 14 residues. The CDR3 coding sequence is TGTGCCAGCAGCTTAACCCAGGGGGCCGGGGAGCTGTTTTTT. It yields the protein CASSLTQGAGELFF.

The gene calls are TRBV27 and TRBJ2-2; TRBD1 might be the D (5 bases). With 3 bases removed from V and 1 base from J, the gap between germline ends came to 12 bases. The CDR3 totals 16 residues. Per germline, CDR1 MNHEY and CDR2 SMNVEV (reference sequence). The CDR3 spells CASSFRGQGNTGELFF. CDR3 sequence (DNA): TGTGCCAGCAGTTTTAGGGGCCAGGGGAACACCGGGGAGCTGTTTTTT.

CDR3 amino acids: CASSGWRVAGNTIYF. The CDR3 DNA follows: TGTGCCAGCAGCGGGTGGCGGGTGGCTGGAAACACCATATATTTT. This chain links TRBV6-1 with TRBJ1-3; D is ambiguous. The V gene lost 6 bases and the J gene lost 2 bases, with 14 bases spanning the gap. There are 15 residues in the CDR3. The germline CDR1 and CDR2 sequences are MNHNS and SASEGT.

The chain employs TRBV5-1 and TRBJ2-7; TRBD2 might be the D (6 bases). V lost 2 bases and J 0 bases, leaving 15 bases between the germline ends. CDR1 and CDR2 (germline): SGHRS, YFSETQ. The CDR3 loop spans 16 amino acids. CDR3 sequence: CASSFKGLIPSYEQYF. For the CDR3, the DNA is TGCGCCAGCAGCTTTAAGGGACTCATTCCCTCCTACGAGCAGTACTTC. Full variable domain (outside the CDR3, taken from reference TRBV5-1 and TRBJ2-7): KAGVTQTPRYLIKTRGQQVTLSCSPISGHRSVSWYQQTPGQGLQFLFEYFSETQRNKGNFPGRFSGRQFSNSRSEMNVSTLELGDSALYLCASSFKGLIPSYEQYFGPGTRLTVT.

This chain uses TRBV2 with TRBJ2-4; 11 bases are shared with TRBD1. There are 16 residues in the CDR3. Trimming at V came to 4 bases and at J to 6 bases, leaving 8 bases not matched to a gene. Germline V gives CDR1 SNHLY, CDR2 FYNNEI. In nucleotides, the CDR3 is TGTGCCAGCAGTGCTGGACAGGGGGCGCGGAGAAACATTCAGTACTTC. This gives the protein CASSAGQGARRNIQYF.

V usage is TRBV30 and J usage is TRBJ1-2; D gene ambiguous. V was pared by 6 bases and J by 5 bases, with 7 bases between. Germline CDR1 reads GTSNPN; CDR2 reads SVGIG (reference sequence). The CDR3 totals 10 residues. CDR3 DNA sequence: TGTGCCTGCGGGGTATATGGCTACACCTTC. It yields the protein CACGVYGYTF.